A selection of T cell receptor beta chains follows, all from one sample in a study of human T cells and chemical hapten exposure. TCRdb passed the RACE reads through MiXCR, listing each CDR3 protein once. The sample lists some 82,000 distinct CDR3 sequences; roughly 10% were seen once. The starting material was whole blood, obtained in connection with sensitization to the hapten diphenylcyclopropenone (DPC). Source of these receptors: a woman in her 50s with alopecia areata. Some clones in this sample may be carry-over from other donors' samples. The CDR3 runs from the conserved cysteine through the conserved F or W. The order of the fields is CDR3 length, D gene, V gene, clone size, J gene, CDR3 DNA, CDR3 protein. A D gene is named only where the DNA matches it firmly. Only some rows state a clone size, as once, few, many or a class for expanded clones.

13,TRBD2,TRBV29-1,few,TRBJ2-7,TGCAGCGCCGTCCCTAGCGGGAGCAACGAGCAGTACTTC,CSAVPSGSNEQYF
14,.,TRBV27,few,TRBJ2-5,TGTGCCAGCAGTTACGGGGTCGGAGTAGAGACCCAGTACTTC,CASSYGVGVETQYF
13,.,TRBV7-9,few,TRBJ2-1,TGTGCCAGCAGCCCTAGACTAGTGGCTGAGCAGTTCTTC,CASSPRLVAEQFF
14,.,TRBV12-3/TRBV12-4,many,TRBJ1-1,TGTGCCAGCAGCCTTCAATCTATGAACACTGAAGCTTTCTTT,CASSLQSMNTEAFF
14,.,TRBV28,many,TRBJ1-5,TGTGCCAGCAGTTTAGTTCAGGGTTCCCAGCCCCAGCATTTT,CASSLVQGSQPQHF
15,.,TRBV28,few,TRBJ2-3,TGTGCCAGCAGTCATCGGACCACTAGCACAGATACGCAGTATTTT,CASSHRTTSTDTQYF
14,.,TRBV27,.,TRBJ2-1,TGTGCCAGCAGTGAAGGCGGTGGGTACAATGAGCAGTTCTTC,CASSEGGGYNEQFF
13,TRBD1,TRBV11-2,.,TRBJ2-1,TGTGCCAGCAGCTTAGATAGGACAGGAATTCAGTTCTTC,CASSLDRTGIQFF
12,TRBD1,TRBV29-1,.,TRBJ1-1,TGCAGCGTCTTGGGGGACAGGCTTGGGGCTTTCTTT,CSVLGDRLGAFF
14,.,TRBV12-5,.,TRBJ1-5,TGTGCTAGTGGCCCGGACAGCAACAATCAGCCCCAGCATTTT,CASGPDSNNQPQHF
17,TRBD2,TRBV30,many,TRBJ2-3,TGTGCCTGGACGGTTCCGGGACTAGCGGCTAGCACAGATACGCAGTATTTT,CAWTVPGLAASTDTQYF
18,TRBD2,TRBV11-2,.,TRBJ2-5,TGTGCCAGCAGCCAGGGACTAGCGGGGGGCGGGAGGCAAGAGACCCAGTACTTC,CASSQGLAGGGRQETQYF
14,.,TRBV9,few,TRBJ2-1,TGTGCCAGCAGCGTAGCGCGGGACTACAATGAGCAGTTCTTC,CASSVARDYNEQFF
15,TRBD1,TRBV6-2/TRBV6-3,many,TRBJ2-7,TGTGCCAGCACCTTCGGACAGGGGGTCTCCTACGAGCAGTACTTC,CASTFGQGVSYEQYF
21,TRBD2,TRBV7-2,many,TRBJ2-2,TGTGCCAGCAGCTTTCACTTCCGGGGCCCAAGACTAGCGGGGTACACCGGGGAGCTGTTTTTT,CASSFHFRGPRLAGYTGELFF